The 32 T cell receptor beta chains presented below share a single source sample, sequenced in a study of shared clonotypes between healthy human individuals. The protocol was immunoSEQ multiplex PCR, while the TCRdb copy is restricted to in-frame clones and leaves out a portion. The table lists approximately 82,000 clones, 60% to 70% of them singletons. Sequencing was carried out using memory CD8+ T cells sorted from blood. The subset is: CD45RO+ cells pooled with CCR7-negative TemRA cells. Receptors were obtained from a man aged 25 to 45 in good health.

The chain is built from TRBV10-3 and TRBJ2-2; D is perhaps TRBD1 or TRBD2 (5 bases each). CDR1 and CDR2 (germline): ENHRY, SYGVKD. CDR3 length: 14 amino acids. The V end was cut by 2 bases, the J end by 2 bases, with 6 bases between. The CDR3 loop reads CAISEGGNTGELFF. The CDR3 nucleotides are TGTGCCATCAGTGAGGGGGGAAACACCGGGGAGCTGTTTTTT.

The chain's CDR3 is CASSPQPGLEAFF. CDR3 coding DNA: TGTGCCAGCAGCCCCCAACCGGGTCTTGAAGCTTTCTTT. This sequence joins TRBV7-3 and TRBJ1-1, with D hard to call. Germline CDR1 is SGHTA and CDR2 is FQGTGA. Trimming pared 5 bases from V and 7 bases from J, leaving 14 bases between. CDR3 size: 13 residues. Full variable domain (missing parts from reference TRBV7-3 and TRBJ1-1): GAGVSQTPSNKVTEKGKYVELRCDPISGHTALYWYRQSLGQGPEFLIYFQGTGAADDSGLPNDRFFAVRPEGSVSTLKIQRTERGDSAVYLCASSPQPGLEAFFGQGTRLTVV.

The chain carries TRBV5-4 and TRBJ2-5; 7 bases line up with TRBD1. Trimming removed 7 bases from V and 3 bases from J; junction bases left unmatched: 6. Germline values: CDR1 SGHNT, CDR2 YYREEE (reference sequence). The length of the CDR3 is 13 residues. CDR3: CASSGQGEETQYF. The CDR3 DNA sequence: TGTGCCAGCTCGGGGCAGGGGGAAGAGACCCAGTACTTC. Combining the CDR3 with reference TRBV5-4 and TRBJ2-5 gives the whole variable domain ETGVTQSPTHLIKTRGQQVTLRCSSQSGHNTVSWYQQALGQGPQFIFQYYREEENGRGNFPPRFSGLQFPNYSSELNVNALELDDSALYLCASSGQGEETQYFGPGTRLLVL.

V gene TRBV11-2 combines with J gene TRBJ2-5; 10 nucleotides agree with TRBD2. V shed 4 bases and J 5 bases; nucleotides not matched to a gene: 7. The CDR3 spans 15 residues. Germline lookup yields CDR1 SGHAT and CDR2 FQNNGV. This chain's CDR3 is CASSSLAGVGETQYF. Written as DNA, the CDR3 is TGTGCCAGCAGCTCTCTAGCGGGAGTGGGGGAGACCCAGTACTTC. The variable domain in full, with the rest retrieved from reference TRBV11-2 and TRBJ2-5, is EAGVAQSPRYKIIEKRQSVAFWCNPISGHATLYWYQQILGQGPKLLIQFQNNGVVDDSQLPKDRFSAERLKGVDSTLKIQPAKLEDSAVYLCASSSLAGVGETQYFGPGTRLLVL.

The chain employs TRBV4-2 and TRBJ1-2; a weak D match, TRBD1 (6 bases). V lost 4 bases and J 6 bases, leaving 15 bases between the germline ends. From germline, CDR1 is LGHNA and CDR2 YNFKEQ. The CDR3 has 14 amino acids. CDR3 loop: CASSRDTGQNGYTF. For the CDR3, the DNA is TGTGCCAGCAGCCGGGACACCGGACAGAATGGCTACACCTTC.

The genes are TRBV25-1 and TRBJ2-1; D uncertain. V was trimmed by 3 bases and J by 13 bases, leaving 7 bases between them. This CDR3 is built from 10 residues. Germline values: CDR1 MGHDK, CDR2 SYGVNS. The DNA of the CDR3 is TGTGCCAGCAGTGATCGTGATCAGTTCTTC. Its translation: CASSDRDQFF.

Remarks on this clone: A much more abundant neighbour one base away suggests this may be a read error. In the same sample, other DNA sequences code for this CDR3. The rearrangement uses TRBV27 and TRBJ2-7, with D possibly being TRBD1 or TRBD2 (5 bases each). The CDR3 runs 12 residues. CDR1 and CDR2 (germline): MNHEY, SMNVEV (reference sequence). Trimming left V 2 bases short and J 5 bases short, with 7 bases between. CDR3 residues: CASSLLGDEQYF. CDR3 bases: TGTGCCAGCAGTTTACTGGGGGACGAGCAGTACTTC.

In this sample, this clone turned up a few times. The chain joins TRBV10-2 to TRBJ2-7; D is unclear. Germline V gene lookup returns CDR1 WSHSY and CDR2 SAAADI. This CDR3 comprises 12 residues. V was clipped by 6 bases and J by 4 bases, with 10 bases between them. The CDR3 loop is CASRPTDYEQYF. As DNA, the CDR3 is TGCGCCAGCAGACCTACTGATTACGAGCAGTACTTC.

This clone has only a few counts. CDR3 region: CASSQTGLDAEQYF. The DNA for the CDR3 is TGTGCCAGCAGCCAAACGGGACTAGACGCCGAGCAGTACTTC. The rearrangement joins TRBV5-6 to TRBJ2-7; 8 positions agree with TRBD2. CDR3 length: 14 amino acids. CDR1 is SGHDT, CDR2 YYEEEE, per germline. V shed 4 bases, J shed 6 bases, and the junction held 9 bases outside the gene matches.

The chain links TRBV18 to TRBJ2-5, with 7 bases that match TRBD2. The length of the CDR3 is 16 residues. Unmatched junction bases numbered 12, after V lost 3 bases and J lost 5 bases. Germline V CDR1 and CDR2: KGHSH, LQKENI. DNA of the CDR3: TGTGCCAGCTCACCGCCGGCATCGGGGGGAGGCGAGACCCAGTACTTC. This encodes CASSPPASGGGETQYF.

Comments on this clone: This same CDR3 is encoded by further DNA sequences in the sample. The chain is built from TRBV28 and TRBJ2-7, with D hard to call. Germline V lookup: CDR1 MDHEN, CDR2 SYDVKM. This CDR3 has 12 amino acids. With 6 bases removed from V and 0 bases from J, the gap between germline ends came to 6 bases. CDR3 in amino acids: CASRSLSYEQYF. CDR3 bases: TGTGCCAGCAGGAGTCTCTCCTACGAGCAGTACTTC.

This clone came up a few times. This chain connects TRBV7-2 to TRBJ1-4; 8 nucleotides align to TRBD1. V trimming: 5 bases; J trimming: 10 bases; junction bases outside the gene matches: 3. The CDR3 extends over 12 amino acids. CDR1 and CDR2 from the germline V gene are SGHTA and FQGNSA. The chain's CDR3 is CASSPGQGKLFF. The CDR3, as DNA: TGTGCCAGCAGCCCAGGACAGGGAAAACTGTTTTTT.

The gene calls are TRBV15 and TRBJ1-2, with D unclear. CDR1 LNHNV and CDR2 YYDKDF come from the germline V gene (reference sequence). This CDR3 has 14 residues. V was shortened by 0 bases and J by 8 bases, with 13 bases between the two germline ends. As DNA, the CDR3 is TGTGCCACCAGCAGAGAAGTGGATATGGAGGGCTACACCTTC. Its protein product is CATSREVDMEGYTF. Together with reference TRBV15 and TRBJ1-2, the CDR3 gives the full variable domain: DAMVIQNPRYQVTQFGKPVTLSCSQTLNHNVMYWYQQKSSQAPKLLFHYYDKDFNNEADTPDNFQSRRPNTSFCFLDIRSPGLGDTAMYLCATSREVDMEGYTFGSGTRLTVV.

Details on this clone: Additional DNA sequences in this sample encode the identical CDR3. The rearrangement joins TRBV9 to TRBJ2-1; no definite D call. The germline V gene has CDR1 SGDLS and CDR2 YYNGEE. This CDR3 spans 12 amino acids. The germline V and J ends were trimmed by 0 bases and 8 bases, with 6 bases remaining between them. CDR3 sequence: CASSVGGDEQFF. The CDR3 DNA sequence: TGTGCCAGCAGCGTAGGTGGGGATGAGCAGTTCTTC.

This clone came up many times. A junction boundary mismatches the germline segment, possibly from a read error. The V call is TRBV12-5, the J call TRBJ2-5; D might be TRBD1 or TRBD2, each matching 5 bases. The CDR3 has 12 amino acids. The V gene's germline CDR1 is LGHNT and CDR2 FRNRAP. In DNA form, the CDR3 reads TGTGCTAGTGGTTTGGTACGGGACCCCACCGACTTC. The encoded protein is CASGLVRDPTDF.

This clone was counted ten times or more. V is TRBV10-1 and J is TRBJ2-2; possible D gene TRBD2, 6 bases. Trimming pared 6 bases from V and 0 bases from J, leaving 11 bases between. CDR3 length: 15 amino acids. Per germline, CDR1 WNHNN and CDR2 SYGVQD (reference sequence). The chain's CDR3 is CASSRDSANTGELFF. The CDR3 DNA sequence: TGCGCCAGCAGCCGGGACTCCGCGAACACCGGGGAGCTGTTTTTT.

This clone came up many times. The chain combines TRBV10-3 with TRBJ2-7; TRBD1 matches at 7 bases. Germline CDR1 and CDR2: ENHRY and SYGVKD. The CDR3 is 13 amino acids. Unmatched junction bases numbered 4, after V lost 6 bases and J lost 2 bases. The CDR3: CAIRTGQAYEQYF. CDR3 sequence (DNA): TGTGCCATCAGGACAGGACAGGCCTACGAGCAGTACTTC.

The chain has TRBV6-1 and TRBJ2-7, with D hard to call. The germline V gene encodes CDR1 MNHNS and CDR2 SASEGT. CDR3 size: 13 residues. Deletions cut 2 bases from V and 6 bases from J, with 11 bases between. CDR3 coding DNA: TGTGCCAGCAGTGAACAAGGATATCGCGAGCAGTACTTC. This sequence encodes CASSEQGYREQYF.

This clone came up many times. V usage is TRBV5-5 and J usage is TRBJ2-1; D not resolved. The CDR3 contains 15 residues. Germline V gene data show CDR1 as SGHKS and CDR2 as YYEKEE (reference sequence). V lost 6 bases to trimming and J lost 0 bases, with 13 bases between them. The CDR3 reads CASTLGGSSYNEQFF. The DNA of the CDR3 is TGTGCCAGCACCCTCGGCGGAAGCTCCTACAATGAGCAGTTCTTC.

V is TRBV7-8 and J is TRBJ2-7, with 8 bases fitting TRBD2. The length of the CDR3 is 14 residues. From germline, CDR1 is SGHVS and CDR2 FQNEAQ. V dropped 2 bases and J dropped 6; count of bases not matched to a gene: 6. The CDR3 DNA reads TGTGCCAGCAGCTTAACTGGCGGGAGGCGCGAGCAGTACTTC. It translates to CASSLTGGRREQYF.

This chain uses TRBV18 with TRBJ2-1; tentatively, D is TRBD2 (5 bases). In germline, CDR1 is KGHSH, CDR2 LQKENI. This CDR3 contains 18 residues. The V end was cut by 6 bases, the J end by 6 bases, with 27 bases between. CDR3 amino acids: CASSFTASPGGQLNEQFF. Written as DNA, the CDR3 is TGTGCCAGCTCCTTTACGGCCTCCCCCGGCGGGCAGCTCAATGAGCAGTTCTTC.

J is TRBJ2-1 and V is TRBV11-2; D ambiguous. V lost 2 bases to trimming and J lost 3 bases, with 11 bases between them. Germline CDR1 and CDR2: SGHAT and FQNNGV. CDR3 length: 15 amino acids. CDR3 nucleotides: TGTGCCAGCAGCTTATTCTTAGCCTACTACAATGAGCAGTTCTTC. Protein product: CASSLFLAYYNEQFF. Complete variable domain (other parts from reference TRBV11-2 and TRBJ2-1): EAGVAQSPRYKIIEKRQSVAFWCNPISGHATLYWYQQILGQGPKLLIQFQNNGVVDDSQLPKDRFSAERLKGVDSTLKIQPAKLEDSAVYLCASSLFLAYYNEQFFGPGTRLTVL.

This chain uses TRBV4-1 with TRBJ2-7; D uncertain. Germline V lookup: CDR1 MGHRA, CDR2 YSYEKL. The V end lost 5 bases, the J end lost 0 bases, and 8 bases lay between the germline ends. This CDR3 comprises 13 residues. The DNA of the CDR3 is TGCGCCAGCAGCACACAAATCTCCTACGAGCAGTACTTC. The encoded protein is CASSTQISYEQYF.

This chain joins TRBV29-1 and TRBJ2-7; 9 nucleotides align to TRBD1. This CDR3 spans 13 amino acids. Unmatched junction bases numbered 3, after V lost 3 bases and J lost 3 bases. Germline CDR1 SQVTM, CDR2 ANQGSEA. This CDR3 is CSVEGQGFYEQYF. The CDR3 DNA sequence: TGCAGCGTTGAGGGACAGGGATTCTACGAGCAGTACTTC.

The chain links TRBV14 to TRBJ2-1; TRBD2 matches 10 bases. Germline V gives CDR1 SGHDN, CDR2 FVKESK. This CDR3 region has 18 residues. With V trimmed by 0 bases and J by 8 bases, 13 bases remained unmatched. The CDR3 region is CASSQDHPLAGVIDEQFF. CDR3 DNA sequence: TGTGCCAGCAGCCAAGACCACCCTCTAGCGGGAGTAATCGATGAGCAGTTCTTC.

This clone has just a few counts. The chain uses TRBV25-1 and TRBJ1-1; TRBD1 aligns across 8 bases. The ends lost 5 bases at V and 0 bases at J; junction bases unmatched: 5. CDR1 is MGHDK and CDR2 is SYGVNS in the germline V gene. This CDR3 comprises 15 residues. The CDR3 sequence is CASSIQQGVNTEAFF. In DNA form, the CDR3 reads TGTGCCAGCAGTATCCAACAGGGGGTGAACACTGAAGCTTTCTTT.

The J gene is TRBJ2-3, the V gene TRBV6-1; D ambiguous. This CDR3 comprises 12 residues. The germline V and J ends were trimmed by 5 bases and 6 bases, with 9 bases remaining between them. The V gene's germline CDR1 is MNHNS and CDR2 SASEGT. The CDR3 loop is CASSLLGDTQYF. The CDR3 DNA reads TGTGCCAGCAGTTTGCTTGGGGATACGCAGTATTTT.

In its sample, this clone was seen a few times. The rearrangement links TRBV9 to TRBJ2-1; a weak D match, TRBD1 (6 bases). Germline assignment: CDR1 SGDLS and CDR2 YYNGEE. V lost 5 bases, J lost 8 bases, and 14 bases lay in between. CDR3 length: 13 amino acids. CDR3 in DNA: TGTGCCAGCAGTGGGGGACAACGGCATGAGCAGTTCTTC. This gives the protein CASSGGQRHEQFF.

CDR3 sequence: CATSTYHGTAATNEKLFF. In nucleotides, the CDR3 is TGTGCCACCAGCACATACCATGGGACAGCTGCAACTAATGAAAAACTGTTTTTT. The V and J genes are TRBV15 and TRBJ1-4, with 7 bases aligning to TRBD1. CDR1 is LNHNV, CDR2 YYDKDF, per germline (reference sequence). The CDR3 spans 18 residues. Germline trimming cut 4 bases from V and 0 bases from J; bases unmatched to any gene: 11.

The rearrangement links TRBV5-5 to TRBJ2-7; TRBD1 matches at 8 bases. V shed 5 bases, J shed 2 bases, and the junction held 12 bases outside the gene matches. This CDR3 comprises 16 residues. CDR1 and CDR2 from the germline V gene are SGHKS and YYEKEE (reference sequence). CDR3 nucleotide sequence: TGTGCCAGCAGACTAGTTACAGGGGGACTTACCTACGAGCAGTACTTC. Its translation is CASRLVTGGLTYEQYF. Full variable domain (outside the CDR3, taken from reference TRBV5-5 and TRBJ2-7): DAGVTQSPTHLIKTRGQQVTLRCSPISGHKSVSWYQQVLGQGPQFIFQYYEKEERGRGNFPDRFSARQFPNYSSELNVNALLLGDSALYLCASRLVTGGLTYEQYFGPGTRLTVT.

This chain links TRBV6-5 with TRBJ2-2; a possible D gene is TRBD1 (6 bases). The length of the CDR3 is 14 residues. Per the germline V gene, CDR1 is MNHEY and CDR2 is SVGAGI. The V end was cut by 6 bases, the J end by 3 bases, with 11 bases between. The DNA for the CDR3 is TGTGCCAGCAGCCAAACAGGGTACACCGGGGAGCTGTTTTTT. The encoded protein is CASSQTGYTGELFF.

This chain connects TRBV29-1 to TRBJ2-5; D unresolved. Trimming took off 5 bases at V and 7 bases at J, with 8 bases between the two ends. The CDR3 contains 10 residues. CDR1 is SQVTM, CDR2 ANQGSEA, per germline. This CDR3 reads CSVIKRTQYF. CDR3 in DNA: TGCAGCGTTATAAAGAGGACCCAGTACTTC.